The sequence of this TCR beta chain was determined in a study of PD-L1 blockade in urothelial cancer. Whole-study context: T cells numbered a median of roughly 150,000 in the blood samples. The study's findings and limits: Expansion of tumor-associated blood clones at 3 weeks was greater in durable-benefit patients.

The CDR3 sequence is 15 residues long. The V end was cut by 6 bases, the J end by 5 bases, with 19 bases between. In germline, CDR1 is SEHNR, CDR2 FQNEAQ (reference sequence). The time point denotes: peripheral blood 6 weeks after treatment start. Anywhere from 1 to 8 samples came from each patient, spanning pretreatment and on-treatment. Notes on this clone: What it binds is not known.

Clones were read by immunoSEQ multiplex PCR, and TCRdb kept only the in-frame ones, dropping some. The table shows tens of thousands of clones, with roughly 84% occurring only once. The J gene is TRBJ2-5, the V gene TRBV7-9; D is possibly TRBD2 (5 bases). This clonotype was obtained from a middle-aged man with urothelial cancer. Sequenced here: PBMCs, sampled around atezolizumab (anti-PD-L1) treatment. CDR3 amino acids: CASRPRDLGVETQYF. The CDR3 region has the DNA TGTGCCAGCAGACCCCGGGATCTGGGCGTGGAGACCCAGTACTTC.